The rows below give T cell receptor beta chains drawn from one sample of a study of early T cells in non-severe SARS-CoV-2 infection. TCRdb recomputed calls from the 5' RACE reads with MiXCR, one row per CDR3 protein. The data contain some 100,000 distinct CDR3 sequences, approximately 15% of them singletons. The sequenced sample was whole blood. The receptors come from an adult who was a healthcare worker with PCR-confirmed SARS-CoV-2 infection or an uninfected control (not recorded which). Each CDR3 is given with its conserved first and last residue. Each record gives: clone size, V gene, J gene, D gene, CDR3 DNA, CDR3 protein. A D gene is named only where the DNA matches it firmly. Expanded clones get a size class; other rows say once, few or many, or leave the size out.

>many|TRBV20-1|TRBJ2-4|-
TGCAGTGCTAGAGATCGATGGGTAGCCAAAAACATTCAGTACTTC
CSARDRWVAKNIQYF
>-|TRBV20-1|TRBJ2-1|-
TGCAGTGCTAGAGATAAGCGTCTTATCTCCTACAATGAGCAGTTCTTC
CSARDKRLISYNEQFF
>many|TRBV11-2|TRBJ2-5|TRBD1
TGTGCCAGCAGCTCGACAGGGTCAGCAGAGACCCAGTACTTC
CASSSTGSAETQYF
>-|TRBV5-1|TRBJ1-3|TRBD1
TGCGCCAGCAGCTTCGACAGGGGAGGTGGAAACACCATATATTTT
CASSFDRGGGNTIYF
>-|TRBV4-2|TRBJ2-1|TRBD1
TGTGCCAGCAGCCAAGAGGGACCCGGGACAGGGCCACCCAATGAGCAGTTCTTC
CASSQEGPGTGPPNEQFF
>few|TRBV5-6|TRBJ2-2|-
TGTGCCAGCAGCTCTTACCGATACGACGGAGTCAACACCGGGGAGCTGTTTTTT
CASSSYRYDGVNTGELFF
>few|TRBV12-5|TRBJ2-1|TRBD2
TGTGCTAGTGGTTTGCCGATCGGGGGGGAGTTACGTGAGCAGTTCTTC
CASGLPIGGELREQFF
>-|TRBV7-2|TRBJ2-4|-
TGTGCCAGCAGCTTAGTTGCGGGATTAGGAAACATTCAGTACTTC
CASSLVAGLGNIQYF
>few|TRBV28|TRBJ1-2|-
TGTGCCAGCAGTCCCGCCGCATATAACTATGGCTACACCTTC
CASSPAAYNYGYTF
>few|TRBV12-3/TRBV12-4|TRBJ2-1|TRBD2
TGTGCCAGCAGTTTACAACTAGCGGGCTTGAATGAGCAGTTCTTC
CASSLQLAGLNEQFF
>few|TRBV6-1|TRBJ1-4|-
TGTGCCAGCAGAAAGCTAGGCCAGGGGCCGGGTAATGAAAAACTGTTTTTT
CASRKLGQGPGNEKLFF
>many|TRBV30|TRBJ1-2|-
TGTGCCACGTGGCTCGCGGCTAACTATGGCTACACCTTC
CATWLAANYGYTF
>few|TRBV9|TRBJ1-1|TRBD1
TGTGCCAGCAGCCCACGGGGGACAGGGACCCCTTACACTGAAGCTTTCTTT
CASSPRGTGTPYTEAFF
>many|TRBV9|TRBJ1-3|-
TGTGCCAGCAGCCCCTGGACGGGGGCTGGAAACACCATATATTTT
CASSPWTGAGNTIYF
>many|TRBV6-1|TRBJ1-5|-
TGTGCCAGCAGTGAAGAAGTTCCAGCTCTATATAGCAATCAGCCCCAGCATTTT
CASSEEVPALYSNQPQHF
>-|TRBV7-3|TRBJ2-1|-
TGTGCCAGCAGCTTATCCCGGGGGGCGGATCCCGATGAGCAGTTCTTC
CASSLSRGADPDEQFF
>-|TRBV7-3|TRBJ2-3|-
TGTGCCAGCAGCTGGGGAGCCGCAGATACGCAGTATTTT
CASSWGAADTQYF
>many|TRBV30|TRBJ2-6|-
TGTGCCTGGAGTGTCGGCAGGGGCCTCTCTGGGGCCAACGTCCTGACTTTC
CAWSVGRGLSGANVLTF
>-|TRBV7-6|TRBJ2-2|TRBD2
TGTGCCAGCAGCTTAGCTAGCGGGGGGACAAACACCGGGGAGCTGTTTTTT
CASSLASGGTNTGELFF
>many|TRBV20-1|TRBJ1-1|-
TGCAGTGCTCCCCGCTCTCAGGGGATGAACACTGAAGCTTTCTTT
CSAPRSQGMNTEAFF
>few|TRBV7-9|TRBJ1-4|-
TGTGCCAGCAGCCCGGAGGCCCCTAATGAAAAACTGTTTTTT
CASSPEAPNEKLFF
>-|TRBV6-6|TRBJ2-5|TRBD1
TGTGCCAGCACCCCACGGGGACAGATCCAAGAGACCCAGTACTTC
CASTPRGQIQETQYF
>many|TRBV7-8|TRBJ1-1|-
TGTGCCAGCAGCTTACGGGCGGATATGAACACTGAAGCTTTCTTT
CASSLRADMNTEAFF
>few|TRBV7-3|TRBJ1-5|-
TGTGCCAGCAGCTTAACAGGGGATCAGCCCCAGCATTTT
CASSLTGDQPQHF
>few|TRBV12-3/TRBV12-4|TRBJ1-3|TRBD1
TGTGCCAGCAGAGACAGGGTAATCATTGGAAACACCATATATTTT
CASRDRVIIGNTIYF
>few|TRBV12-3/TRBV12-4|TRBJ1-1|-
TGTGCCAGCAGTATTCTCAGGGCTTTGAACACTGAAGCTTTCTTT
CASSILRALNTEAFF
>-|TRBV12-3/TRBV12-4|TRBJ2-1|TRBD1
TGTGCCAGCAGCCAAAACAGGGGATTAAACAATGAGCAGTTCTTC
CASSQNRGLNNEQFF
>many|TRBV6-6|TRBJ1-1|-
TGTGCCAGCAGTCTTGAGAATTTGGACCCGGCGGGGACTGAAGCTTTCTTT
CASSLENLDPAGTEAFF
>many|TRBV3-1|TRBJ1-1|-
TGTGCCAGCAGCCAATATATTCCGACAGTTTACACTGAAGCTTTCTTT
CASSQYIPTVYTEAFF
>-|TRBV6-1|TRBJ2-1|TRBD2
TGTGCCAGCAGCTTTCCGGAAAAGACTAGCGAATCCTACAATGAGCAGTTCTTC
CASSFPEKTSESYNEQFF
>many|TRBV5-4|TRBJ2-3|-
TGTGCCAGCAGTTCCGACTACGGGGTGGGAGATACGCAGTATTTT
CASSSDYGVGDTQYF
>-|TRBV2|TRBJ1-4|-
TGTGCCAGCAGTGACTCCAGGTTTAATGAAAAACTGTTTTTT
CASSDSRFNEKLFF
>-|TRBV2|TRBJ1-2|-
TGTGCCAGCAGCGATTTTTATGGCTACACCTTC
CASSDFYGYTF
>many|TRBV11-2|TRBJ2-5|TRBD2
TGTGCCAGCAGCTTAACGAGTAGCGGGGGGCCGGGCGGTCGAGAGACCCAGTACTTC
CASSLTSSGGPGGRETQYF
>few|TRBV12-3/TRBV12-4|TRBJ1-2|-
TGTGCCAGCAGTAGGCAGGAAAACAGGGTTAGCTATGGCTACACCTTC
CASSRQENRVSYGYTF
>few|TRBV14|TRBJ1-3|-
TGTGCCAGCAGCCGAACAGGGTACGGAAACACCATATATTTT
CASSRTGYGNTIYF
>many|TRBV2|TRBJ1-2|-
TGTGCCAGCATCATGTTGGCAGGGACTCGGGGTGGCTACACCTTC
CASIMLAGTRGGYTF
>many|TRBV5-1|TRBJ1-1|-
TGCGCCAGCAGCTTGGCTGCGGGGAACACTGAAGCTTTCTTT
CASSLAAGNTEAFF
>many|TRBV3-1|TRBJ2-5|TRBD2
TGTGCCAGCAGCGACGGAAGACTAGCGGGGACCCAAGAGACCCAGTACTTC
CASSDGRLAGTQETQYF
>few|TRBV27|TRBJ2-5|-
TGTGCCAGCAGCCGCGCCGTTAGCGGAGAAGAGACCCAGTACTTC
CASSRAVSGEETQYF
>-|TRBV9|TRBJ2-1|-
TGTGCCAGCAGCCCATCGGGCGGATTGGCTCTTCAGGACAATGAGCAGTTCTTC
CASSPSGGLALQDNEQFF
>many|TRBV9|TRBJ2-3|-
TGTGCCAGCAGCCGTACAAATGACCCCCAGGCCGCAGATACGCAGTATTTT
CASSRTNDPQAADTQYF